These 14 T cell receptor beta chains came from one sample sequenced in a study of blood T cell repertoires in COVID-19. TCRdb's table, derived via immunoSEQ multiplex PCR, lists solely in-frame clones and lacks some. The sample yields 88,000 or so clones, about 85% seen once. The sample consisted of peripheral blood. The receptors shown here come from a human donor in a cohort sampled during active COVID-19.

The CDR3 sequence is CASVAGTSYNEQFF. CDR3 sequence (DNA): TGTGCCAGCGTCGCCGGGACTAGTTACAATGAGCAGTTCTTC. This rearrangement joins TRBV7-9 to TRBJ2-1; 8 bases fit TRBD2. This CDR3 has 14 residues. Germline V gives CDR1 SEHNR, CDR2 FQNEAQ (reference sequence). The V gene end was trimmed by 8 bases and the J gene end by 4 bases; junction bases not matched to a gene: 7.

The chain joins TRBV5-6 to TRBJ2-7; TRBD2 matches 10 bases. The CDR3 extends over 13 amino acids. The V gene's germline CDR1 is SGHDT and CDR2 YYEEEE. Trimming at V came to 0 bases and at J to 6 bases, leaving 0 bases not matched to a gene. The CDR3 region is CASSLASGGEQYF. CDR3 nucleotides: TGTGCCAGCAGCTTGGCTAGCGGGGGCGAGCAGTACTTC.

The rearrangement uses TRBV4-3 and TRBJ2-7; 7 bases agree with TRBD1. The CDR3 contains 15 residues. V lost 0 bases, J lost 4 bases, and 6 bases stayed unmatched. Germline-derived CDR1 and CDR2 are LGHNA and YSLEER. CDR3 sequence (DNA): TGCGCCAGCAGCCAAGAAGCGGCAGGGGGATACGAGCAGTACTTC. This codes for CASSQEAAGGYEQYF.

This CDR3 is CASSIDPVANEKLFF. CDR3 coding DNA: TGTGCCAGTAGTATAGATCCAGTGGCTAATGAAAAACTGTTTTTT. The rearrangement joins TRBV19 to TRBJ1-4; D uncertain. CDR1 is LNHDA and CDR2 is SQIVND in the germline V gene (reference sequence). V was trimmed by 0 bases and J by 3 bases, leaving 8 bases between them. This CDR3 comprises 15 residues.

V gene TRBV18 combines with J gene TRBJ2-1; a possible D gene is TRBD2 (6 bases). Germline V gene lookup returns CDR1 KGHSH and CDR2 LQKENI. V lost 1 base to trimming and J lost 6 bases, with 13 bases between them. The CDR3 has 15 amino acids. The chain's CDR3 is CASSPQGRDPNEQFF. The CDR3 bases are TGTGCCAGCTCACCACAAGGGCGGGACCCCAATGAGCAGTTCTTC.

The sample holds many counts of this clone. This chain connects TRBV4-3 to TRBJ2-7, with D possibly matching TRBD1 (6 bases). V was cut by 0 bases and J by 0 bases, with 12 bases left in between. Per the germline V gene, CDR1 is LGHNA and CDR2 is YSLEER. The CDR3 contains 16 residues. The CDR3 region is CASSQDWDTSSYEQYF. The CDR3 DNA reads as TGCGCCAGCAGCCAAGACTGGGACACCTCCTCCTACGAGCAGTACTTC.

The chain has TRBV18 and TRBJ2-7, with D maybe TRBD1 (5 bases). V shed 3 bases and J shed 3 bases, with 15 bases lying between them. The CDR3 totals 15 residues. CDR1 and CDR2 from the germline V gene are KGHSH and LQKENI. CDR3 bases: TGTGCCAGCTCACCTACTACAGGCGATTACTACGAGCAGTACTTC. This gives the protein CASSPTTGDYYEQYF.

The chain joins TRBV4-3 to TRBJ2-7; 7 bases agree with TRBD2. The V and J ends lost 2 bases and 3 bases, in that order; junction bases with no gene match: 7. Germline V gene data show CDR1 as LGHNA and CDR2 as YSLEER. The CDR3 spans 15 residues. CDR3 sequence: CASSQYVGGFYEQYF. The CDR3, as DNA: TGCGCCAGCAGCCAATACGTCGGGGGGTTCTACGAGCAGTACTTC.

The V gene is TRBV6-2 or TRBV6-3, the J gene TRBJ1-2, with D hard to call. Germline-derived CDR1 and CDR2 are MNHEY and SVGEGT. V was cut by 4 bases and J by 2 bases, with 11 bases left in between. This CDR3 has 14 amino acids. This CDR3 is CASSLEGANYGYTF. CDR3 bases: TGTGCCAGCAGTTTGGAGGGAGCCAACTATGGCTACACCTTC.

This clone was detected a few times. The J gene is TRBJ2-1, the V gene TRBV5-4; possibly TRBD2 for D (5 bases). Germline V gene data show CDR1 as SGHNT and CDR2 as YYREEE (reference sequence). The CDR3 is 14 amino acids. Deletions cut 0 bases from V and 4 bases from J, with 8 bases between. CDR3 sequence: CASSLAPGYNEQFF. The DNA of the CDR3 is TGTGCCAGCAGCTTGGCACCGGGGTACAATGAGCAGTTCTTC.

CDR3 coding DNA: TGTGCCAGCAGTGACGGACTAGCGGAGGACAATGAGCAGTTCTTC. It translates to CASSDGLAEDNEQFF. The chain uses TRBV2 and TRBJ2-1; TRBD2 matches 10 bases. This CDR3 contains 15 residues. From germline, CDR1 is SNHLY and CDR2 FYNNEI. J lost 5 bases, V lost 3 bases, and 4 bases had no gene match.

The chain joins TRBV7-9 to TRBJ2-3; no definite D call. Trimming shortened V by 2 bases and J by 0 bases, and 12 bases separated the two germline ends. This CDR3 has 16 amino acids. Germline V CDR1 and CDR2: SEHNR, FQNEAQ (reference sequence). Here the CDR3 DNA reads TGTGCCAGCAGCTTATCGATAGCTGAGAGCACAGATACGCAGTATTTT. Amino acids: CASSLSIAESTDTQYF.

The chain is built from TRBV13 and TRBJ1-5; 10 bases line up with TRBD1. Germline lookup yields CDR1 PRHDT and CDR2 FYEKMQ (reference sequence). The CDR3 contains 17 residues. Germline trimming cut 4 bases from V and 3 bases from J; bases unmatched to any gene: 9. For the CDR3, the DNA is TGTGCCAGCAGCTCCGGACAGGGGGGTCCCCACAATCAGCCCCAGCATTTT. This codes for CASSSGQGGPHNQPQHF.

J is TRBJ1-5 and V is TRBV30, with 9 bases identical to TRBD1. Trimming cost V 2 bases and J 6 bases; bases outside gene matches: 8. CDR3 length: 15 residues. CDR1 and CDR2 from the germline V gene are GTSNPN and SVGIG (reference sequence). DNA of the CDR3: TGTGCCTGGAGTACCGGGACAGGGCGGACTCAGCCCCAGCATTTT. Protein product: CAWSTGTGRTQPQHF.